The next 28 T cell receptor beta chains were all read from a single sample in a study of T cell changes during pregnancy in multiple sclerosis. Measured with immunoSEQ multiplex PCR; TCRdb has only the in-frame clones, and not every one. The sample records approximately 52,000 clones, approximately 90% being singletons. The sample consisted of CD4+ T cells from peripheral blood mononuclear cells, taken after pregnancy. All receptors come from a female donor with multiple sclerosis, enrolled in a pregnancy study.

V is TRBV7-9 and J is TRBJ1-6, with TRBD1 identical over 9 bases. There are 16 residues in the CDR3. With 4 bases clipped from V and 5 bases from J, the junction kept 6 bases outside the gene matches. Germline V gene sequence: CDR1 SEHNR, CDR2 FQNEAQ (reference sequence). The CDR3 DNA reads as TGTGCCAGCAGCTCGTCCGGGACAGGGCATAATTCACCCCTCCACTTT. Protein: CASSSSGTGHNSPLHF.

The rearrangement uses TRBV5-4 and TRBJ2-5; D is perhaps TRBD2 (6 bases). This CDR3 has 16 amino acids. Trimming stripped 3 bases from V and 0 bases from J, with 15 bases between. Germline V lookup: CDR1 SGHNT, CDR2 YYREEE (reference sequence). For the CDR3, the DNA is TGTGCCAGCAGCTCCGGGACTTCGTCGTACCAAGAGACCCAGTACTTC. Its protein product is CASSSGTSSYQETQYF. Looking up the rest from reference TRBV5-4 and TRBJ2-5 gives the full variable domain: ETGVTQSPTHLIKTRGQQVTLRCSSQSGHNTVSWYQQALGQGPQFIFQYYREEENGRGNFPPRFSGLQFPNYSSELNVNALELDDSALYLCASSSGTSSYQETQYFGPGTRLLVL.

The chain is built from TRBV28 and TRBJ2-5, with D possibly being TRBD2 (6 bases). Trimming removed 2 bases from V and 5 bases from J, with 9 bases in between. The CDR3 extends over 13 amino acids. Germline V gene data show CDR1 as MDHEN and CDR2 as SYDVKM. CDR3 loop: CASSLSGWETQYF. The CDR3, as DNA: TGTGCCAGCAGTTTAAGCGGGTGGGAGACCCAGTACTTC.

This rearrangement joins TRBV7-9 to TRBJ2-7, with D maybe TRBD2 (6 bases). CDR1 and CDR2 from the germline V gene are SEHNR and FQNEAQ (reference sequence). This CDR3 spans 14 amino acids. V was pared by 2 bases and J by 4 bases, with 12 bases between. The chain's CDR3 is CASSLFRESYEQYF. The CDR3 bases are TGTGCCAGCAGCTTATTCCGGGAGTCGTACGAGCAGTACTTC.

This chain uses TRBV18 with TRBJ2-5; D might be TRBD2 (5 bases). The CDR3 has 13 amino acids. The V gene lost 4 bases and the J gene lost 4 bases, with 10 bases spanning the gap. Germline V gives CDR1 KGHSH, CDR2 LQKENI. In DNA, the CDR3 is TGTGCCAGCTCACTACTAGGGATAGAGACCCAGTACTTC. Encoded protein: CASSLLGIETQYF.

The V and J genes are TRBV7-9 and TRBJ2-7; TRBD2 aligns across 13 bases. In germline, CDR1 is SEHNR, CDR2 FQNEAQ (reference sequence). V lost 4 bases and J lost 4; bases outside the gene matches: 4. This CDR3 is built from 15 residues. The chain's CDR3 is CASSSPGLAGYEQYF. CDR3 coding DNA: TGTGCCAGCAGCTCTCCGGGACTAGCGGGATACGAGCAGTACTTC.

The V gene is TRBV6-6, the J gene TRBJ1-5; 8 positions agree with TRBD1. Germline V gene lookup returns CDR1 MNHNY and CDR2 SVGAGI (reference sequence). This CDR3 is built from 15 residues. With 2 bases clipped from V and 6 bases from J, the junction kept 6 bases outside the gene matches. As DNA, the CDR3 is TGTGCCAGCAGTTACACAACAGGGGGAGGTCAGCCCCAGCATTTT. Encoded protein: CASSYTTGGGQPQHF.

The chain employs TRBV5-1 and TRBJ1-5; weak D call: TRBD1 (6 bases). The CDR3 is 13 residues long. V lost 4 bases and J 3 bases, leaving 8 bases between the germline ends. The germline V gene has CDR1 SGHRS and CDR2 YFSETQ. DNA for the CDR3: TGCGCCAGCAGCCGGGACATCAATCAGCCCCAGCATTTT. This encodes CASSRDINQPQHF.

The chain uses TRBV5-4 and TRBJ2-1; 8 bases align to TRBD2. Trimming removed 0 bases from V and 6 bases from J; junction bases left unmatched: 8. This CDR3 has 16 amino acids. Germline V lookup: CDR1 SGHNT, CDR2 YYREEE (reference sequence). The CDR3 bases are TGTGCCAGCAGCTTGGTAGCCACTAGCGGAGGCAATGAGCAGTTCTTC. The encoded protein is CASSLVATSGGNEQFF. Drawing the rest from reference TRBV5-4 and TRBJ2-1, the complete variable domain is ETGVTQSPTHLIKTRGQQVTLRCSSQSGHNTVSWYQQALGQGPQFIFQYYREEENGRGNFPPRFSGLQFPNYSSELNVNALELDDSALYLCASSLVATSGGNEQFFGPGTRLTVL.

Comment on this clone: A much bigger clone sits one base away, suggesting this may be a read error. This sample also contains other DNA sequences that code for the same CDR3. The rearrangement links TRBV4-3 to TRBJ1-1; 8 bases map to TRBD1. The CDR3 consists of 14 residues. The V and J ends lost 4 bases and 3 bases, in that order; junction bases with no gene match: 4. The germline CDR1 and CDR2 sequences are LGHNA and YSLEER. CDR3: CASSRKQGDTEAFF. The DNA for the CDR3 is TGCGCCAGCAGCCGGAAACAGGGGGACACTGAAGCTTTCTTT.

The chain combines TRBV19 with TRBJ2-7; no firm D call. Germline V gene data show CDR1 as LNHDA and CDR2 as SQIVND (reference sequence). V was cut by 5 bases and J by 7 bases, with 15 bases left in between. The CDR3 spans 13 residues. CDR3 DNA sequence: TGTGCCAGTAGTTTAACCCAAGCACGGGAGCAGTACTTC. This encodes CASSLTQAREQYF.

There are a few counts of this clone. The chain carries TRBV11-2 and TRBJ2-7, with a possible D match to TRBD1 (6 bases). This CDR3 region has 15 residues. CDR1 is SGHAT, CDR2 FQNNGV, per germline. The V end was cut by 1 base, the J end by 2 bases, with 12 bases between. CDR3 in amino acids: CASSLGRGPPYEQYF. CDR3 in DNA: TGTGCCAGCAGCTTAGGCAGGGGACCCCCCTACGAGCAGTACTTC.

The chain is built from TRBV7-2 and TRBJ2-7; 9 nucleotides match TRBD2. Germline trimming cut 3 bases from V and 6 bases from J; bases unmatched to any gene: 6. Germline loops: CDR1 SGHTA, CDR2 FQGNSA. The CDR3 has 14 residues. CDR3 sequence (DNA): TGTGCCAGCAGCTTTAGCGGGAGTTCTTCCGAGCAGTACTTC. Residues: CASSFSGSSSEQYF.

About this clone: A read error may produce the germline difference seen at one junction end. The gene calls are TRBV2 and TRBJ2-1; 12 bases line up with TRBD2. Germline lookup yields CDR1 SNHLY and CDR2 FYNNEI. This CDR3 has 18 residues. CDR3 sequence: CASSQATGLAGPENEQFF. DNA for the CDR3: TGTGCCAGCAGTCAAGCCACCGGACTAGCGGGGCCCGAAAATGAGCAGTTCTTC.

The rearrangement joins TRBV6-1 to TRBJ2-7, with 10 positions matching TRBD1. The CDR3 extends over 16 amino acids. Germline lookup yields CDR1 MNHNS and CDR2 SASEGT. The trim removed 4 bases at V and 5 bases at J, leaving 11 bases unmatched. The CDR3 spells CASSASPGQGIDEQYF. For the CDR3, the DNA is TGTGCCAGCAGTGCATCCCCGGGACAGGGGATAGACGAGCAGTACTTC.

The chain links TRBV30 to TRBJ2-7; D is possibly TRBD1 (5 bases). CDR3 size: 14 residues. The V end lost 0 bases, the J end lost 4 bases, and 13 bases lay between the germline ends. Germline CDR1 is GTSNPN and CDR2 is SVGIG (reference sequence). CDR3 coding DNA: TGTGCCTGGAGTGTGGGGCCAGGTTTTTACGAGCAGTACTTC. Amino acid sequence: CAWSVGPGFYEQYF.

The CDR3 sequence is CASSPPARPGELFF. CDR3 sequence (DNA): TGTGCCAGCAGCCCGCCCGCGCGGCCCGGGGAGCTGTTTTTT. The chain combines TRBV13 with TRBJ2-2; D is uncertain. Germline lookup yields CDR1 PRHDT and CDR2 FYEKMQ (reference sequence). V was cut by 5 bases and J by 6 bases, with 13 bases left in between. The CDR3 totals 14 residues.

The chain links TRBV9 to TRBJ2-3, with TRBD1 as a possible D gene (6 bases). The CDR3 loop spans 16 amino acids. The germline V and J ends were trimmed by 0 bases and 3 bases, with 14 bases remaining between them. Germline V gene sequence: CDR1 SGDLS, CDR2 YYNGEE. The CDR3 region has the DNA TGTGCCAGCAGCGTAGGATTGACAGGTGGTACAGATACGCAGTATTTT. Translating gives CASSVGLTGGTDTQYF.

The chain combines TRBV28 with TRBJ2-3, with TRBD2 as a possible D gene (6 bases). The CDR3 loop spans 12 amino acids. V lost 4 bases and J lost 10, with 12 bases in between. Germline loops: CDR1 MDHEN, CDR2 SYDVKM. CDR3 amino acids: CASSSGVVAQYF. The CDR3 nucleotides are TGTGCCAGCAGTTCGGGGGTGGTCGCGCAGTATTTT.

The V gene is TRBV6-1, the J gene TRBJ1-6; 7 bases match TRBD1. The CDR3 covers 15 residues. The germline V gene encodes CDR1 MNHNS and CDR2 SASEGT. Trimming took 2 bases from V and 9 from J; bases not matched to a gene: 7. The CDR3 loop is CASSESRQGGSPLHF. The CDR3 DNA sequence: TGTGCCAGCAGTGAATCCAGACAGGGCGGTTCACCCCTCCACTTT.

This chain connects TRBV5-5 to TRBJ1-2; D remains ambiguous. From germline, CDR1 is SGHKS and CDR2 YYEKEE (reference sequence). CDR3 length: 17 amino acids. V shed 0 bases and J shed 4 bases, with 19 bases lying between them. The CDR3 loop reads CASSLASIPGGVYGYTF. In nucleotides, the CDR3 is TGTGCCAGCAGCTTGGCTTCCATCCCCGGAGGTGTCTATGGCTACACCTTC. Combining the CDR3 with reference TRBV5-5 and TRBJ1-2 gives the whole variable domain DAGVTQSPTHLIKTRGQQVTLRCSPISGHKSVSWYQQVLGQGPQFIFQYYEKEERGRGNFPDRFSARQFPNYSSELNVNALLLGDSALYLCASSLASIPGGVYGYTFGSGTRLTVV.

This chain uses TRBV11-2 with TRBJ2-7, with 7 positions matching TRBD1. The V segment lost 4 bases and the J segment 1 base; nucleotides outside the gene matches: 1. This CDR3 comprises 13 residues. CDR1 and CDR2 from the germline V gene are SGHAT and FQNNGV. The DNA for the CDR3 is TGTGCCAGCAGCTCGGACAGGTCCTACGAGCAGTACTTC. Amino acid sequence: CASSSDRSYEQYF.

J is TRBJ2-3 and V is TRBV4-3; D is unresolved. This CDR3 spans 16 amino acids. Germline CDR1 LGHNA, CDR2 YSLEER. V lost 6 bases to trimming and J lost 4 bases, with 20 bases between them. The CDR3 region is CASSTQLSGQADTQYF. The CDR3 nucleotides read TGCGCCAGCAGTACACAACTCTCCGGCCAGGCAGATACGCAGTATTTT.

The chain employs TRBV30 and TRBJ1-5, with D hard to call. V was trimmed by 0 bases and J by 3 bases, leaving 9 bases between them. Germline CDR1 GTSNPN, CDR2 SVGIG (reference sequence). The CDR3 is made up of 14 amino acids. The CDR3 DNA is TGTGCCTGGAGTGTTGGGCTAAACAATCAGCCCCAGCATTTT. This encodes CAWSVGLNNQPQHF.

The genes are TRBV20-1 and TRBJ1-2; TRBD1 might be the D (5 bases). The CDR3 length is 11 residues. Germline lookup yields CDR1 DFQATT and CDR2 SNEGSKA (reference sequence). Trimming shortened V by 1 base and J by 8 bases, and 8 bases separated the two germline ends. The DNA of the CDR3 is TGCAGTGCTAGAGGGGGGGGAGGCTACACCTTC. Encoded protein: CSARGGGGYTF.

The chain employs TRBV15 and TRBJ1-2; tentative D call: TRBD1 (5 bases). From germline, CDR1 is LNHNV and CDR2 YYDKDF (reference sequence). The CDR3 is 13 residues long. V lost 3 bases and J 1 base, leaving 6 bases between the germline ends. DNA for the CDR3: TGTGCCACCAGCAGGACAGTTAACTATGGCTACACCTTC. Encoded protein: CATSRTVNYGYTF.

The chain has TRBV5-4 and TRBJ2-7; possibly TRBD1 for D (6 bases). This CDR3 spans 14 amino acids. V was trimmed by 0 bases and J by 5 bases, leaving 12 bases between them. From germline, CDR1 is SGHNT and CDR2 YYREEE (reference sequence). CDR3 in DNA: TGTGCCAGCAGCTTGGAGGTAGGGACACACGAGCAGTACTTC. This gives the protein CASSLEVGTHEQYF.

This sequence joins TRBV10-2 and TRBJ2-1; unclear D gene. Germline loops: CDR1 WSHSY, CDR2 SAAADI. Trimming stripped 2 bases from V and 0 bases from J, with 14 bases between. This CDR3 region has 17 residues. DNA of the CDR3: TGCGCCAGCAGTGAGCTCGGCGGTGCTGGCTCCTACAATGAGCAGTTCTTC. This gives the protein CASSELGGAGSYNEQFF.